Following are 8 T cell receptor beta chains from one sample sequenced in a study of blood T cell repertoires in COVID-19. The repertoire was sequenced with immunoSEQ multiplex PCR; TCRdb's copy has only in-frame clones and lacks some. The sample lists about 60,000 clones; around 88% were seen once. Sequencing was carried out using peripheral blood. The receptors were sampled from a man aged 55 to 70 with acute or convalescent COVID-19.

Here the CDR3 DNA reads TGTGCCAGTCAGGCAGTACGCTATGGCTACACCTTC. Its protein product is CASQAVRYGYTF. The chain links TRBV6-5 to TRBJ1-2; D gene ambiguous. The CDR3 is made up of 12 amino acids. Germline lookup yields CDR1 MNHEY and CDR2 SVGAGI. V was shortened by 9 bases and J by 4 bases, with 12 bases between the two germline ends.

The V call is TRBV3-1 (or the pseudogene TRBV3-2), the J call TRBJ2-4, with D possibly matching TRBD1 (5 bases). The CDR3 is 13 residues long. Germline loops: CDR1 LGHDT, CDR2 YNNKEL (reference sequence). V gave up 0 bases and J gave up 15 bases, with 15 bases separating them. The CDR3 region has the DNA TGTGCCAGCAGCCAAGATCTTAGGGGCCCGGGGTACTTC. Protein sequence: CASSQDLRGPGYF.

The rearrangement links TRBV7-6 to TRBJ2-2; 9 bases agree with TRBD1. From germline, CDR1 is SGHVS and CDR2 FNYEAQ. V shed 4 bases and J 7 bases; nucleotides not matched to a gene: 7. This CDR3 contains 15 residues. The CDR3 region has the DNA TGTGCCAGCAGCTCCCGGGACAGGGTCGTCGGGGAGCTGTTTTTT. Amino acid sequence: CASSSRDRVVGELFF.

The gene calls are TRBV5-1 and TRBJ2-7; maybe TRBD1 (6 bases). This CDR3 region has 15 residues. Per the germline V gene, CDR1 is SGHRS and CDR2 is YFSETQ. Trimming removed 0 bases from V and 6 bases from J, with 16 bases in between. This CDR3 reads CASSLGVAGAGEQYF. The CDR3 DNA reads TGCGCCAGCAGCTTGGGGGTGGCAGGGGCCGGCGAGCAGTACTTC.

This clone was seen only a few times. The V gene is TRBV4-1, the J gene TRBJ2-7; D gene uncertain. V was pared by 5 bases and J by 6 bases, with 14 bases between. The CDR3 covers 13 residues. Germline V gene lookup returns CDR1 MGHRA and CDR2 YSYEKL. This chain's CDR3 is CASSVEGECEQYF. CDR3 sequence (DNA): TGCGCCAGCAGCGTGGAAGGAGAATGCGAGCAGTACTTC.

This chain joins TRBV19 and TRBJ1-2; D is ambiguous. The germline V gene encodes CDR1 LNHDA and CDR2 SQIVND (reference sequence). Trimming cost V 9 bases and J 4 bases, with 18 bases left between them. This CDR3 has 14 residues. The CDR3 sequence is CASNTRGAVYGYTF. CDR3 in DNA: TGTGCCAGCAATACCCGCGGAGCTGTCTATGGCTACACCTTC.

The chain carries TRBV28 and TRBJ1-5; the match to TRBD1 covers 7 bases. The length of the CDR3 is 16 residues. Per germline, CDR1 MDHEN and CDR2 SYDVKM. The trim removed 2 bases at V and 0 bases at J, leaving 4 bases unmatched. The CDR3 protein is CASSLGRQGSNQPQHF. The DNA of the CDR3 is TGTGCCAGCAGTTTAGGCAGACAGGGTAGCAATCAGCCCCAGCATTTT. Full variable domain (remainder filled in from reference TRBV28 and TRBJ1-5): DVKVTQSSRYLVKRTGEKVFLECVQDMDHENMFWYRQDPGLGLRLIYFSYDVKMKEKGDIPEGYSVSREKKERFSLILESASTNQTSMYLCASSLGRQGSNQPQHFGDGTRLSIL.

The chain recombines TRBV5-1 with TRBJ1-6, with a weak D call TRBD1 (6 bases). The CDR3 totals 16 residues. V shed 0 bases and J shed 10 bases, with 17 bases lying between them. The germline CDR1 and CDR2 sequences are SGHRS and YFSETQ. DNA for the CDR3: TGCGCCAGCAGCTTGGCCTTGGCAGGGGCCTCCTCACCCCTCCACTTT. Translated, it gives CASSLALAGASSPLHF.